This record looks at one T cell receptor (beta chain) sequence and its context. The CDR3 spans 13 residues. Trimming cost V 0 bases and J 2 bases, with 5 bases left between them. The germline V gene encodes CDR1 ENHRY and CDR2 SYGVKD. TCRdb's copy holds only in-frame clones and misses some; the assay was immunoSEQ multiplex PCR. The repertoire has about 70,000 clones, roughly 92% of them found once; the top ten carry 0.41%. This entry belongs to a study of technical replicates of blood from a handful of donors. This sequence was found in a human donor in good health. Sequenced: T cells isolated from PBMCs. The chain combines TRBV10-3 with TRBJ2-7; no clear D. The CDR3 nucleotides read TGTGCCATCAGTGAGTCGAGTACCTACGAGCAGTACTTC. Translation gives CAISESSTYEQYF.